This is a list of T cell receptor beta chains from one sample in a study of post-analysis software for immune sequencing data. MiXCR, run by TCRdb on the PCR reads, gives a single entry per CDR3 protein. The data show over 300,000 distinct CDR3 sequences, with less than 35% seen just once and roughly an eighth held by the top ten. Sequencing was done on a sample of blood. The receptor source for this set is a girl aged 10 to 17 with multiple sclerosis. The CDR3 runs from the conserved cysteine through the conserved F or W. D genes are given only for firm matches. Rows may omit the clone size; those that give it use once, few, many or a size class.

clone_size: once; j_call: TRBJ2-2; v_call: TRBV12-3/TRBV12-4; d_call: NA; cdr3_nt: TGTGCCAGCAGCCCAGGAGGGGAGCGGTTTTTT; cdr3_aa: CASSPGGERFF
clone_size: NA; j_call: TRBJ2-2; v_call: TRBV7-3; d_call: NA; cdr3_nt: TGTGCCAGCAGCTTAAACCCCGGACTGTCCACCGGGGAGCTGTTTTTT; cdr3_aa: CASSLNPGLSTGELFF
clone_size: NA; j_call: TRBJ1-2; v_call: TRBV28; d_call: NA; cdr3_nt: TGTGCCAGCAGTTTTAACCCCATCGGACTGGCCCACTATGGCTACACCTTC; cdr3_aa: CASSFNPIGLAHYGYTF
clone_size: NA; j_call: TRBJ1-6; v_call: TRBV27; d_call: NA; cdr3_nt: TGTGCCAGCAGTTTGGAGGGGAGCTCCTATAATTCACCCCTCCACTTT; cdr3_aa: CASSLEGSSYNSPLHF
clone_size: few; j_call: TRBJ1-2; v_call: TRBV5-1; d_call: TRBD1; cdr3_nt: TGCGCCGGCAGCTTGATTATCGGGACAGGGGCGCCTGGCTACACCTTC; cdr3_aa: CAGSLIIGTGAPGYTF
clone_size: few; j_call: TRBJ1-2; v_call: TRBV27; d_call: TRBD1; cdr3_nt: TGTGCCAGCAGTTTTTCCGGACAGGGAAACTATGGCTACACCTTC; cdr3_aa: CASSFSGQGNYGYTF
clone_size: NA; j_call: TRBJ2-5; v_call: TRBV15; d_call: NA; cdr3_nt: TGTGCCACCAGCTCCCCCGGGAGAGGTGACGGAGAGACCCAGTACTTC; cdr3_aa: CATSSPGRGDGETQYF
clone_size: NA; j_call: TRBJ2-1; v_call: TRBV14; d_call: NA; cdr3_nt: TGTGCCAGCAGCTCCGCCGGTTGGTCACCTGAGCAGTTCTTC; cdr3_aa: CASSSAGWSPEQFF
clone_size: NA; j_call: TRBJ1-5; v_call: TRBV6-2/TRBV6-3; d_call: NA; cdr3_nt: TGTGCCAGCAGTTACCGTGGGACACCGTCGGCCCAGCATTTT; cdr3_aa: CASSYRGTPSAQHF
clone_size: few; j_call: TRBJ2-7; v_call: TRBV6-5; d_call: TRBD2; cdr3_nt: TGTGCCAGCAGTAAGGACGGGGGGTACCCCTACGAGCAGTACTTC; cdr3_aa: CASSKDGGYPYEQYF
clone_size: few; j_call: TRBJ1-4; v_call: TRBV15; d_call: TRBD1; cdr3_nt: TGTGCCACCAGCAGAGATGACTGGGACAGGATCTCAACTAATGAAAAACTGTTTTTT; cdr3_aa: CATSRDDWDRISTNEKLFF
clone_size: many; j_call: TRBJ2-1; v_call: TRBV4-1; d_call: NA; cdr3_nt: TGCGCCAGCAGCCAAGATTGGAGCAATTACAATGAGCAGTTCTTC; cdr3_aa: CASSQDWSNYNEQFF
clone_size: few; j_call: TRBJ2-5; v_call: TRBV5-1; d_call: TRBD2; cdr3_nt: TGCGCCAGCAGCCTCCTAGCGGGGGAAGGGGAAGAGACCCAGTACTTC; cdr3_aa: CASSLLAGEGEETQYF
clone_size: NA; j_call: TRBJ2-1; v_call: TRBV18; d_call: TRBD2; cdr3_nt: TGTGCCAGCTCACCACCGATTATGAGCGGGGGGGCCGGGAGTGAGCAGTTCTTC; cdr3_aa: CASSPPIMSGGAGSEQFF
clone_size: few; j_call: TRBJ1-1; v_call: TRBV7-7; d_call: NA; cdr3_nt: TGTGCTAGCAGCTTAGATGTCAGGCTAGGGGGGAACACTGAAGCTTTCTTT; cdr3_aa: CASSLDVRLGGNTEAFF
clone_size: once; j_call: TRBJ1-6; v_call: TRBV3-1; d_call: NA; cdr3_nt: TGTGCCAGCAGCCAAGTAGCGGTTTGGGCCCAGCCTAATTCACCCCTCCACTTT; cdr3_aa: CASSQVAVWAQPNSPLHF
clone_size: NA; j_call: TRBJ1-2; v_call: TRBV6-6; d_call: TRBD1; cdr3_nt: TGTGCCAGCAGTCAGACAGGGACTGCTGAGGGCTACACCTTC; cdr3_aa: CASSQTGTAEGYTF
clone_size: NA; j_call: TRBJ2-3; v_call: TRBV7-8; d_call: NA; cdr3_nt: TGTGCCAGCAGCTTAGCGATGGGCCGACGCACAGATACGCAGTATTTT; cdr3_aa: CASSLAMGRRTDTQYF
clone_size: NA; j_call: TRBJ2-4; v_call: TRBV12-5; d_call: NA; cdr3_nt: TGTGCTAGTGGTCATCAGGGGTTCGGCATTCAGTACTTC; cdr3_aa: CASGHQGFGIQYF
clone_size: few; j_call: TRBJ1-5; v_call: TRBV20-1; d_call: TRBD1; cdr3_nt: TGCAGTGCTCTCGGACAGGGGGCTTATAGCAATCAGCCCCAGCATTTT; cdr3_aa: CSALGQGAYSNQPQHF
clone_size: many; j_call: TRBJ2-1; v_call: TRBV4-1; d_call: NA; cdr3_nt: TGCGCCAGCAGCCAACACCCCGGAGAGAACTACAATGAGCAGTTCTTC; cdr3_aa: CASSQHPGENYNEQFF
clone_size: NA; j_call: TRBJ1-5; v_call: TRBV6-6; d_call: TRBD1; cdr3_nt: TGTGCCAGCAGTTCCGACAGGGGGCGCCGGCCCCAGCATTTT; cdr3_aa: CASSSDRGRRPQHF
clone_size: NA; j_call: TRBJ1-5; v_call: TRBV12-3/TRBV12-4; d_call: NA; cdr3_nt: TGTGCCAGCATGGGGGGACCATTAAATCAGCCCCAGCATTTT; cdr3_aa: CASMGGPLNQPQHF
clone_size: few; j_call: TRBJ1-4; v_call: TRBV7-2; d_call: NA; cdr3_nt: TGTGCCAGCAGCCGGGGAAGGCTTAATGAAAAACTGTTTTTT; cdr3_aa: CASSRGRLNEKLFF
clone_size: NA; j_call: TRBJ2-1; v_call: TRBV3-1; d_call: NA; cdr3_nt: TGTGCCAGCAGCCATTATAAAGTCGATGAGCAGTTCTTC; cdr3_aa: CASSHYKVDEQFF
clone_size: NA; j_call: TRBJ2-5; v_call: TRBV20-1; d_call: TRBD2; cdr3_nt: TGCAGTGCCGCCACTAGCGTAGAGACCCAGTACTTC; cdr3_aa: CSAATSVETQYF
clone_size: few; j_call: TRBJ1-1; v_call: TRBV18; d_call: NA; cdr3_nt: TGTGCCAGCTCACCCACGGGAACAGGGCTCGGGGGGAACACTGAAGCTTTCTTT; cdr3_aa: CASSPTGTGLGGNTEAFF
clone_size: NA; j_call: TRBJ1-1; v_call: TRBV2; d_call: NA; cdr3_nt: TGTGCCAGCAGGACGGGGGTAGGGGACACTGAAGCTTTCTTT; cdr3_aa: CASRTGVGDTEAFF
clone_size: many; j_call: TRBJ2-1; v_call: TRBV4-1; d_call: TRBD2; cdr3_nt: TGCGCCAGCAGCCAAGATCAACGGGCTAGCGGGGCCAATGAGCAGTTCTTC; cdr3_aa: CASSQDQRASGANEQFF
clone_size: NA; j_call: TRBJ2-7; v_call: TRBV20-1; d_call: TRBD1; cdr3_nt: TGCAGTGCTAGAGCGCCAAGGCAGGGGGCCTACGAGCAGTACTTC; cdr3_aa: CSARAPRQGAYEQYF
clone_size: few; j_call: TRBJ1-5; v_call: TRBV28; d_call: TRBD1; cdr3_nt: TGTGCCAGCAGTTTGGACAGGGACAATCAGCCCCAGCATTTT; cdr3_aa: CASSLDRDNQPQHF
clone_size: NA; j_call: TRBJ2-2; v_call: TRBV12-3/TRBV12-4; d_call: NA; cdr3_nt: TGTGCCAGCTTGGTGGGACAGAACACCGGGGAGCTGTTTTTT; cdr3_aa: CASLVGQNTGELFF
clone_size: few; j_call: TRBJ2-6; v_call: TRBV10-3; d_call: NA; cdr3_nt: TGTGCCATCAGTGAGTGGACGTCTGGGGCCAACGTCCTGACTTTC; cdr3_aa: CAISEWTSGANVLTF
clone_size: NA; j_call: TRBJ2-5; v_call: TRBV28; d_call: TRBD1; cdr3_nt: TGTGCCAGCAGTTCACCTGGACAGGGGAGGGGAGAGACCCAGTACTTC; cdr3_aa: CASSSPGQGRGETQYF
clone_size: few; j_call: TRBJ1-5; v_call: TRBV12-3/TRBV12-4; d_call: NA; cdr3_nt: TGTGCCAGCAGTTTTCGACATCAGCCCCAGCATTTT; cdr3_aa: CASSFRHQPQHF